This paragraph reports one T cell receptor (beta chain). A much larger clone differs from this one at a single base, so this may be a read error. No conserved phenylalanine or tryptophan ends this CDR3, so it is likely a read error. These data belong to a study of molecular identifiers for immune sequencing clone quantification. Per the germline V gene, CDR1 is SGDLS and CDR2 is YYNGEE. The CDR3 runs 13 residues. Trimming took off 3 bases at V and 2 bases at J, with 9 bases between the two ends. Naive CD8 sequencing libraries were generated from 20,000 to 1,000,000 sorted cells, with 10%, 30% or 50% RNA as input. When naive CD8 T cells were sorted, they were gated as CD8+CD4-CCR7+CD45RA+. Methods described previously, with TCR primers listed, were used for bulk TCR libraries. MiXCR was run by TCRdb on the PCR reads, yielding one entry per CDR3 protein. The sample shows a few hundred thousand distinct CDR3 sequences, 20% to 25% of them seen only once.

This receptor was taken from a human donor in good health. Some libraries in this study had Jurkat cell RNA spiked in. The sequenced material came from naive CD8+ T cells from blood, with Jurkat cell RNA spiked in. The subset was: FACS-sorted CD8+CD4-CCR7+CD45RA+ naive T cells. V is TRBV9 and J is TRBJ2-7, with D perhaps matching TRBD2 (6 bases). CDR3 bases: TGTGCCAGCAGCGCGGGCGGGGCCTACGAGCAGTACCTC. This encodes CASSAGGAYEQYL.